This T cell receptor beta chain was profiled in a study of blood T cell repertoires in COVID-19. Trimming shortened V by 4 bases and J by 3 bases, and 10 bases separated the two germline ends. Germline-derived CDR1 and CDR2 are SGHTS and YDEGEE. The CDR3 runs to 13 residues. The repertoire was sequenced with immunoSEQ multiplex PCR; TCRdb's copy has only in-frame clones and lacks some. The data hold roughly 87,000 clones, with roughly 70% observed a single time. The sample taken for sequencing was peripheral blood. The TCR sequence derives from a woman of 80 years or more with acute or convalescent COVID-19. The rearrangement uses TRBV5-8 and TRBJ1-2; D is possibly TRBD1 (5 bases). The CDR3 region has the DNA TGTGCCAGCAGCGCCCTCAGGGACTATGGCTACACCTTC. Amino acid sequence: CASSALRDYGYTF.